This record concerns one T cell receptor beta chain sequence. The V gene's germline CDR1 is LGHDT and CDR2 YNNKEL (reference sequence). Trimming took 6 bases from V and 4 from J; bases not matched to a gene: 4. The CDR3 loop spans 15 amino acids. In the authors' methods: For nucleated cells, counts were estimated from reference gene primer amplification. This table comes from immunoSEQ multiplex PCR, and its TCRdb copy is limited to in-frame clones, with some not included. The DNA was the basis for D and trimming; V, J and clone size are from that table. Of roughly 110,000 clones in the sample, approximately 90% were seen once. This sample is part of a study of blood T cell repertoires in COVID-19. Study information: PBMCs, B-cell-depleted T cells, or T cells provided the cDNA or gDNA that made up the material.

This clonotype was obtained from a woman aged 25 to 39 with acute or convalescent COVID-19. The sequenced material came from peripheral blood. The chain is built from TRBV3-1 (or the pseudogene TRBV3-2) and TRBJ2-5; 14 nucleotides line up with TRBD2. The CDR3 DNA is TGTGCCAGCAGGGGACTAGCGGGAGTCGGAGAGACCCAGTACTTC. It yields the protein CASRGLAGVGETQYF.